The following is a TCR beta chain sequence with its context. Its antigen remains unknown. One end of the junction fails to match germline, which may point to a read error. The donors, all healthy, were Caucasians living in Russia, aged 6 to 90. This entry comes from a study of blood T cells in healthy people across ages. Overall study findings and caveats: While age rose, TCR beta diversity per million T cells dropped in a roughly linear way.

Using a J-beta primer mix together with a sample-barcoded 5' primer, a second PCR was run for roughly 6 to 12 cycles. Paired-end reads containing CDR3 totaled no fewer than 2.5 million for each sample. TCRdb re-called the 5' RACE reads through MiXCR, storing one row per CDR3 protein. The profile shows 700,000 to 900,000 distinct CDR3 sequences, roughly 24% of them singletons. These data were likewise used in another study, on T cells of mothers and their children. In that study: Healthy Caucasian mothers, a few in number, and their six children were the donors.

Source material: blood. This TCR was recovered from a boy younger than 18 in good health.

CDR3: CVSTVGQSTDTQYF. CDR3 DNA: TGTGTCAGCACCGTGGGACAGAGCACAGATACGCAGTATTTT. The chain joins TRBV12-3 or TRBV12-4 to TRBJ2-3, with TRBD1 matching 7 bases. This CDR3 has 14 amino acids.